This section outlines one T cell receptor (beta chain) sequence together with its context. Its antigen remains unknown. Mismatch with germline at one junction end may stem from a read error. The data were obtained in a study of T-cell memory formation after mild COVID-19. Findings and caveats of the study: Unconfirmed was the SARS-CoV-2 specificity of second-wave clones that peaked on day 37. Memory from before infection featured some responding clones, which suggests cross-reactive memory joined.

Germline CDR1 and CDR2: SSHAT and FNYEAQ (reference sequence). The CDR3 is 15 amino acids. TCR alpha and TCR beta cDNA libraries with sample barcodes and UMIs came from 5'RACE using constant-segment primers. TCRdb analysed the 5' RACE reads with MiXCR anew, one entry per CDR3 protein. Altogether 210,000 or so distinct CDR3 sequences are present, about 10% being singletons, with the ten largest covering 2.5% to 3.5%. V usage is TRBV7-7 and J usage is TRBJ2-1; TRBD1 aligns across 7 bases. This clonotype originated in a young man who had mild COVID-19 (a few samples of this study predate the infection). Cell type and time point are not known. The sequenced sample consisted of PBMCs or a T cell subset sorted from them (not recorded which). As DNA, the CDR3 is TGTGCTAGCAGCTTAGCACCGGGACAGAACAATGAGCAGTTCTTC. Its translation is CASSLAPGQNNEQFF.